One and the same sample provided the 15 T cell receptor beta chains below, sequenced in a study of cytomegalovirus exposure and HLA in healthy donors. PCR primers comprised 60 Vbeta and 13 Jbeta primers. Clones were sequenced by immunoSEQ multiplex PCR, and TCRdb holds only the in-frame ones, with some missing. The sample contains 75,000 to 100,000 clones, roughly 74% of which appear only once. What was sequenced was PBMCs. The receptors were sampled from a female donor in good health and CMV-seropositive.

In its sample, this clone was seen a few times. The rearrangement joins TRBV25-1 to TRBJ1-1; D is perhaps TRBD1 (6 bases). This CDR3 spans 13 amino acids. Germline V lookup: CDR1 MGHDK, CDR2 SYGVNS. The ends were cut back, 4 bases at V and 9 bases at J, with 15 bases in the middle. The CDR3 loop reads CASSVGGTSKAFF. CDR3 nucleotides: TGTGCCAGCAGTGTAGGGGGAACGTCGAAAGCTTTCTTT.

This chain links TRBV7-2 with TRBJ1-5; tentative D call: TRBD1 (6 bases). Germline CDR1 is SGHTA and CDR2 is FQGNSA. The CDR3 sequence is 19 residues long. Trimming cost V 2 bases and J 6 bases, with 26 bases left between them. The CDR3 spells CASSLKKGYQDSSLQPQHF. CDR3 DNA: TGTGCCAGCAGCTTAAAGAAAGGGTACCAGGACAGTAGTCTTCAGCCCCAGCATTTT.

This clone was picked up many times. This sequence joins TRBV4-3 and TRBJ1-6; TRBD1 matches 7 bases. CDR1 LGHNA and CDR2 YSLEER come from the germline V gene. The V segment lost 0 bases and the J segment 7 bases; nucleotides outside the gene matches: 9. The CDR3 has 17 residues. CDR3 sequence (DNA): TGCGCCAGCAGCCAAGAAGCCCCAGGGGGAAGAAATTCACCCCTCCACTTT. As protein: CASSQEAPGGRNSPLHF.

This chain links TRBV6-5 with TRBJ1-1; D is perhaps TRBD1 (5 bases). This CDR3 comprises 15 residues. Per germline, CDR1 MNHEY and CDR2 SVGAGI. V gave up 0 bases and J gave up 3 bases, with 11 bases separating them. As DNA, the CDR3 is TGTGCCAGCAGTTACTCGAAGGGGTGGGACACTGAAGCTTTCTTT. This gives the protein CASSYSKGWDTEAFF.

Regarding this clone: The DNA is left out, because the CDR3 cannot be placed on it with certainty; the CDR3 is given as TCRdb lists it. J is TRBJ2-7 and V is TRBV5-1; the table calls TRBD1, which could not be checked here. The CDR3 is 18 amino acids long, termini counted. CDR1 SGHRS and CDR2 YFSETQ come from the germline V gene. The CDR3 loop is CATIVQGGRTLYYCEQYF.

The V call is TRBV28, the J call TRBJ1-1; 8 nucleotides agree with TRBD1. The CDR3 spans 12 residues. V trimming: 4 bases; J trimming: 10 bases; junction bases outside the gene matches: 5. Germline V gives CDR1 MDHEN, CDR2 SYDVKM. The CDR3 coding sequence is TGTGCCAGCAGTTCCCAGGGGGCGCGAGCTTTCTTT. It is translated as CASSSQGARAFF.

The count of this clone is one. This chain connects TRBV7-2 to TRBJ2-7; TRBD1 is a possible D gene (6 bases). Germline V gene lookup returns CDR1 SGHTA and CDR2 FQGNSA. This CDR3 is built from 15 residues. V was trimmed by 0 bases and J by 3 bases, leaving 12 bases between them. CDR3 loop: CASSLASGRGYEQYF. The CDR3 region has the DNA TGTGCCAGCAGCTTAGCGTCCGGCAGGGGCTACGAGCAGTACTTC.

In its sample, this clone was seen once. The V and J genes are TRBV28 and TRBJ2-7, with TRBD2 as a possible D gene (6 bases). V shed 6 bases and J shed 0 bases, with 15 bases lying between them. The germline CDR1 and CDR2 sequences are MDHEN and SYDVKM. This CDR3 contains 15 residues. CDR3 DNA sequence: TGTGCCAGCAGGGAGGGCAGGGTGTCCTCCTACGAGCAGTACTTC. Translating gives CASREGRVSSYEQYF.

The genes are TRBV6-1 and TRBJ2-7, with D possibly being TRBD1 (6 bases). The V end was cut by 5 bases, the J end by 3 bases, with 14 bases between. Germline-derived CDR1 and CDR2 are MNHNS and SASEGT. CDR3 length: 14 amino acids. The CDR3 DNA follows: TGTGCCAGCAGTTCAATCGACAGGTACTACGAGCAGTACTTC. It encodes CASSSIDRYYEQYF.

The rearrangement uses TRBV5-1 and TRBJ2-2; D is perhaps TRBD2 (7 bases). CDR1 and CDR2 from the germline V gene are SGHRS and YFSETQ. Between the trimmed V and J ends, which lost 2 bases and 5 bases, there was a span of 16 bases. This CDR3 has 16 amino acids. The CDR3 coding sequence is TGCGCCAGCAGCTTTGGGGGGGCCCAACGGACCGGGGAGCTGTTTTTT. This sequence encodes CASSFGGAQRTGELFF. The full variable domain, with the rest looked up from reference TRBV5-1 and TRBJ2-2, is KAGVTQTPRYLIKTRGQQVTLSCSPISGHRSVSWYQQTPGQGLQFLFEYFSETQRNKGNFPGRFSGRQFSNSRSEMNVSTLELGDSALYLCASSFGGAQRTGELFFGEGSRLTVL.

The V gene is TRBV9, the J gene TRBJ2-3; TRBD2 matches at 11 bases. Per germline, CDR1 SGDLS and CDR2 YYNGEE. The CDR3 extends over 14 amino acids. V was clipped by 2 bases and J by 4 bases; unmatched bases: 0. CDR3 residues: CASSVSGGADTQYF. CDR3 bases: TGTGCCAGCAGCGTTAGCGGGGGGGCAGATACGCAGTATTTT.

In its sample, this clone was seen once. The V call is TRBV10-2, the J call TRBJ2-7; D gene uncertain. CDR3 length: 16 residues. V shed 0 bases and J shed 5 bases, with 17 bases lying between them. Per germline, CDR1 WSHSY and CDR2 SAAADI. The CDR3 region has the DNA TGCGCCAGCAGTGAGTCGGCCGTGAGACTTCTCGACGAGCAGTACTTC. Translated: CASSESAVRLLDEQYF.

This clone has a single count. The V gene is TRBV19, the J gene TRBJ2-5, with 7 bases aligning to TRBD2. Trimming took 6 bases from V and 5 from J; bases not matched to a gene: 3. The CDR3 contains 12 residues. Germline V gives CDR1 LNHDA, CDR2 SQIVND (reference sequence). CDR3 residues: CASRSAGETQYF. The CDR3 DNA sequence: TGTGCCAGTAGATCAGCGGGGGAGACCCAGTACTTC. Complete variable domain (other parts from reference TRBV19 and TRBJ2-5): DGGITQSPKYLFRKEGQNVTLSCEQNLNHDAMYWYRQDPGQGLRLIYYSQIVNDFQKGDIAEGYSVSREKKESFPLTVTSAQKNPTAFYLCASRSAGETQYFGPGTRLLVL.

The chain uses TRBV4-3 and TRBJ2-2; 7 bases align to TRBD2. With 4 bases clipped from V and 5 bases from J, the junction kept 10 bases outside the gene matches. The CDR3 runs 16 residues. Germline V gives CDR1 LGHNA, CDR2 YSLEER. The CDR3 reads CASSPSGGPRTGELFF. DNA of the CDR3: TGCGCCAGCAGCCCCTCGGGGGGTCCGAGGACCGGGGAGCTGTTTTTT.

The chain uses TRBV6-6 and TRBJ1-6; TRBD1 aligns across 8 bases. V dropped 7 bases and J dropped 8; count of bases not matched to a gene: 1. CDR1 and CDR2 from the germline V gene are MNHNY and SVGAGI (reference sequence). This CDR3 contains 12 residues. The CDR3 DNA reads as TGTGCCAGCAAGGACAGGGATTCACCCCTCCACTTT. Amino acid sequence: CASKDRDSPLHF.